This is a list of T cell receptor beta chains from one sample in a study of identical twins. Using its own MiXCR run on the 5' RACE reads, TCRdb lists one record per CDR3 protein. Here the sample spans more than 1.5 million distinct CDR3 sequences, under 35% being singletons. The sequenced sample was cord blood. The receptors originated from a newborn girl in good health. The CDR3 runs from the conserved cysteine through the conserved F or W. The order of the fields is D gene, clone size, V gene, J gene, CDR3 DNA, CDR3 protein. The D gene is left open where the match is weak. Clone size is given for some rows only: seen once, a few or many times, or a class if the clone is expanded.

.	few	TRBV6-5	TRBJ2-7	TGTGCCAGCAGTTACGGGACGGGGGGCGGCGAGCAGTACTTC	CASSYGTGGGEQYF
.	few	TRBV12-3/TRBV12-4	TRBJ1-2	TGTGCCAGCAGTTCTCTAGCGGGCTACACCTTC	CASSSLAGYTF
.	.	TRBV6-6	TRBJ2-7	TGTGCCAGCAGTACCCCACTACAGGAGCAGTACTTC	CASSTPLQEQYF
.	.	TRBV20-1	TRBJ1-2	TGCAGTGCTAGTATGGGGTTATCTAACTATGGCTACACCTTC	CSASMGLSNYGYTF
TRBD1	.	TRBV12-3/TRBV12-4	TRBJ1-1	TGTGCCAGCAGTCTCACGGACAGGACGAACACTGAAGCTTTCTTT	CASSLTDRTNTEAFF
TRBD2	few	TRBV6-6	TRBJ2-4	TGTGCCAGCAGTTACCATAGCGGGGGGGCCAAAAACATTCAGTACTTC	CASSYHSGGAKNIQYF
.	.	TRBV7-9	TRBJ1-2	TGTGCCAGCAGCCAAGGTCGGGGACACAACTATGGCTACACCTTC	CASSQGRGHNYGYTF
TRBD1	few	TRBV27	TRBJ1-2	TGTGCCAGCAGTCGCCGGGACAGGGGACGAGGGGGCTACACCTTC	CASSRRDRGRGGYTF
.	many	TRBV5-8	TRBJ2-1	TGTGCCAGCAGTCACAGGACCTCCTACAATGAGCAGTTCTTC	CASSHRTSYNEQFF
.	few	TRBV20-1	TRBJ2-1	TGCAGTGCTAGAGCCCCTGGGGGGACCTACAATGAGCAGTTCTTC	CSARAPGGTYNEQFF
TRBD2	many	TRBV3-1	TRBJ2-1	TGTGCCAGCAGCCCCCGGGGGGGCACCTACAATGAGCAGTTCTTC	CASSPRGGTYNEQFF
.	few	TRBV2	TRBJ2-5	TGTGCCAGCAGTGGAGGGACGGGATGGTATGAGCAGTACTTC	CASSGGTGWYEQYF
.	.	TRBV6-1	TRBJ1-2	TGTGCCAGCAGTGAAGCCCCGGCCGGCTACACCTTC	CASSEAPAGYTF
TRBD1	few	TRBV20-1	TRBJ1-5	TGCAGTGCCGTCTCCTTCGACAGGGGACGGCAGCCCCAGCATTTT	CSAVSFDRGRQPQHF
.	once	TRBV5-6	TRBJ2-3	TGTGCCAGCAGCTTGGTGCGGGGGCAAGATACGCAGTATTTT	CASSLVRGQDTQYF
.	once	TRBV20-1	TRBJ1-6	TGCAGTGCTAGAGACCTATGGCGACTGAGGGGGACTCCCTATAATTCACCCCCCCACTTT	CSARDLWRLRGTPYNSPPHF
TRBD1	.	TRBV20-1	TRBJ2-2	TGCAGTGCTAGCAGGGGGCGCGGCACCGGGGAGCTGTTTTTT	CSASRGRGTGELFF
TRBD2	few	TRBV20-1	TRBJ2-1	TGCAGTGCTGGCCCCGGGACTAGTGCCTACAATGAGCAGTTCTTC	CSAGPGTSAYNEQFF
.	.	TRBV29-1	TRBJ2-3	TGCAGCGCCGGGGGGCGGGTCCCAGATACGCAGTATTTT	CSAGGRVPDTQYF
.	many	TRBV30	TRBJ2-7	TGTGCCTGGAGTGTAAAGGGGAAGCAGTACTTC	CAWSVKGKQYF
.	.	TRBV25-1	TRBJ2-7	TGTGCCAGCAGTAGAGTGACAGGCTACGAGCAGTACTTC	CASSRVTGYEQYF
.	.	TRBV20-1	TRBJ2-5	TGCAGTGTTTCCGGACCTCAAGAGACCCAGTACTTC	CSVSGPQETQYF
TRBD2	few	TRBV25-1	TRBJ2-7	TGTGCCAGCAGTGAAGCCAAGCGGGAGGGTTACGAGCAGTACTTC	CASSEAKREGYEQYF
.	.	TRBV7-2	TRBJ2-7	TGTGCCAGCAGCTTAGACTCTAGCGTTCCCTACAATGAGCAGTACTTC	CASSLDSSVPYNEQYF
TRBD2	few	TRBV20-1	TRBJ2-1	TGCAGTGCTAGAGCTAGCGGGAGTCCGTGGTCTGTTTACAATGAGCAGTTCTTC	CSARASGSPWSVYNEQFF
.	.	TRBV5-1	TRBJ1-1	TGCGCCAGCAGCTTGCTTTCGGGGGCAGGGAGCACTGAAGCTTTCTTT	CASSLLSGAGSTEAFF
.	.	TRBV27	TRBJ2-6	TGTGCCAGTTCGAAGGGGGGGAATAGGATATCGGGGGCCAACGTCCTGACTTTC	CASSKGGNRISGANVLTF
.	.	TRBV13	TRBJ1-4	TGTGCCAGCAGCTATGGACGGTCTAATGAAAAACTGTTTTTT	CASSYGRSNEKLFF
TRBD2	.	TRBV28	TRBJ2-3	TGTGCCAGCAGCCCTAGCGGGAGGTGGCGGACAGATACGCAGTATTTT	CASSPSGRWRTDTQYF
.	many	TRBV5-1	TRBJ2-3	TGCGCCAGCAGCTTGGGACAGAGCACAGATACGCAGTATTTT	CASSLGQSTDTQYF
.	.	TRBV11-2	TRBJ1-2	TGTGCCAGCAGCTTAGGGACAGCCCCTAACTATGGCTACACCTTC	CASSLGTAPNYGYTF
.	.	TRBV30	TRBJ1-4	TGTGCCTGGAGTGCGGACTGGTTCAGCGGCACTAATGAAAAACTGTTTTTT	CAWSADWFSGTNEKLFF
.	many	TRBV10-3	TRBJ2-7	TGTGCCATCAGTGCGGACTACGAGCAGTACTTC	CAISADYEQYF
.	.	TRBV4-1	TRBJ2-1	TGCGCCAGCAGTCCGATTATCTACAATGAGCAGTTCTTC	CASSPIIYNEQFF
TRBD2	.	TRBV10-3	TRBJ2-3	TGTGCCATCAGTGAGCCTTCAACCCGGGGGGTTAGCACAGATACGCAGTATTTT	CAISEPSTRGVSTDTQYF
TRBD2	few	TRBV10-3	TRBJ2-1	TGTGCCATCAGTGAGCCCGGACTAGCGGGAGGTAAAGAGCAGTTCTTC	CAISEPGLAGGKEQFF
TRBD1	.	TRBV20-1	TRBJ1-4	TGCAGTGCGCAGACAGGGGGCAGTGAAAAACTGTTTTTT	CSAQTGGSEKLFF
.	.	TRBV12-3/TRBV12-4	TRBJ2-5	TGTGCCAGCAGGGGTACCCGTGGGGAGACCCAGTACTTC	CASRGTRGETQYF
.	.	TRBV27	TRBJ2-5	TGTGCCAGCAGTTTTCTGGCGGGATTCCAAGAGACCCAGTACTTC	CASSFLAGFQETQYF
.	.	TRBV13	TRBJ2-7	TGTGCCAGCAGCAAATCCGAGGGAGCCTACGAGCAGTACTTC	CASSKSEGAYEQYF
TRBD1	once	TRBV11-2	TRBJ2-7	TGCGCCAGCAGCCCTCAGGGACAGCAGTACGAGCAGTACTTC	CASSPQGQQYEQYF